This TCR beta chain was identified during a study of T cells after somatic rescue of genetic block. The protocol was immunoSEQ multiplex PCR, while the TCRdb copy is restricted to in-frame clones and leaves out a portion. The table lists more than 10,000 clones, 65% to 75% of them singletons. CDR1 SGDLS and CDR2 YYNGEE come from the germline V gene. Between the trimmed V and J ends, which lost 7 bases and 2 bases, there was a span of 15 bases. CDR3 length equals 14 residues. Sequencing was carried out using peripheral blood mononuclear cells (PBMCs). The sequence was obtained from a boy between 10 and 17 years old. The chain has TRBV9 and TRBJ1-1; possibly TRBD1 for D (5 bases). CDR3 in amino acids: CASGRVGTNTEAFF. The CDR3 region has the DNA TGTGCCAGCGGGCGGGTCGGGACCAACACTGAAGCTTTCTTT.